The table lists the clone carrying this TCR beta chain with a few counts. The antigen is unknown. This sample is drawn from a study of T cell repertoires in ileal Crohn's disease. Study-level information: Patients had a median approximately 7.2-year disease duration, and about 36% were active smokers. Study observations and caveats: Mucosal expansions were suggested to be mainly CD8 T cells.

Profiled with immunoSEQ multiplex PCR; TCRdb holds only in-frame clones, not every one. Of thousands of clones listed, less than 90% were seen once; the top ten hold less than 5.5%. Eligibility required adulthood, ileal or ileocolonic Crohn's disease and indicated ileocolonic resection. Trimming took off 0 bases at V and 0 bases at J, with 11 bases between the two ends. Germline assignment: CDR1 LGHNA and CDR2 YNFKEQ. The CDR3 is made up of 16 amino acids. The sample consisted of ileal tissue. This chain connects TRBV4-2 to TRBJ1-2; D uncertain. The source of this sequence is an adult with Crohn's disease. The CDR3 reads CASSQDRAGANYGYTF. CDR3 DNA: TGTGCCAGCAGCCAAGATAGAGCGGGAGCTAACTATGGCTACACCTTC.